This T cell receptor beta chain appears in the sequencing data of a study of blood T cells in healthy people across ages. The second PCR ran about 6 to 12 cycles with a sample-barcoded 5' primer and J-beta primers. Any given sample supplied a minimum of 3 million CDR3-containing paired-end reads. Each CDR3 protein is one row after TCRdb ran MiXCR on the 5' RACE reads. This table has around 1,500,000 distinct CDR3 sequences, roughly 27% appearing once. Trimming left V 4 bases short and J 4 bases short, with 13 bases between. CDR1 SGHDN and CDR2 FVKESK come from the germline V gene. This CDR3 region has 14 residues. At least ten counts were recorded for this clonotype. Its antigen is unidentified. Regarding the study as a whole: A roughly linear fall in TCR beta diversity per million T cells was seen with increasing age. The study lacked donor CMV status, which possibly confounded expanded clonotype changes. Estimated diversity across one million T cells was deemed an underestimate.

The sequencing sample was made of blood. This sequence joins TRBV14 and TRBJ2-5; tentatively, D is TRBD2 (6 bases). This TCR came from a woman in her twenties or thirties in good health. The CDR3 nucleotides are TGTGCCAGCAGCCGGAGGGCCAGGCGAGAGACCCAGTACTTC. Translated, it gives CASSRRARRETQYF. Full variable domain (rest looked up from reference TRBV14 and TRBJ2-5): EAGVTQFPSHSVIEKGQTVTLRCDPISGHDNLYWYRRVMGKEIKFLLHFVKESKQDESGMPNNRFLAERTGGTYSTLKVQPAELEDSGVYFCASSRRARRETQYFGPGTRLLVL.